This T cell receptor (beta chain) was sequenced during a study of patients and donors after allogeneic stem cell transplantation. Per germline, CDR1 MNHEY and CDR2 SVGAGI. This CDR3 spans 14 amino acids. V gave up 2 bases and J gave up 4 bases; unmatched junction bases: 5. Each CDR3 protein is one row after TCRdb ran MiXCR on the RT-PCR reads. The table has about 960,000 distinct CDR3 sequences, about a sixth seen once. The sample was blood, either unsorted or a sorted T cell fraction (not recorded which). The TCR originated in a human donor who was either an allogeneic HSCT recipient or a stem cell or donor lymphocyte infusion donor (not recorded which). It is not recorded whose cells these are; they may come from a transplant donor. This rearrangement joins TRBV6-5 to TRBJ2-7; 7 nucleotides match TRBD1. The CDR3 DNA is TGTGCCAGCAGTTACCCGACAGGGAAATACGAGCAGTACTTC. Its translation is CASSYPTGKYEQYF.